This T cell receptor (beta chain) was documented in a study of cytomegalovirus exposure and HLA in healthy donors. Study-wide points: Later analysis identified several of the most significant clusters that appeared linked to common viral pathogens. In an earlier analysis, most TCR beta V segments were productive about 90% or about 30% of the time. A later analysis linked a missense DCLRE1C variant to TCR beta V- and J-gene trimming.

PCR used 60 Vbeta primers and 13 Jbeta primers. Produced via immunoSEQ multiplex PCR; TCRdb's table is partial and in-frame only. The repertoire includes around 160,000 clones, around 75% of them detected once, and about 4.9% sits in the top ten. This CDR3 comprises 14 residues. V gave up 5 bases and J gave up 4 bases, with 12 bases separating them. The germline gives CDR1 SGHTA, CDR2 FQGNSA. Details on this clone: What it recognizes is unknown.

This sequence was found in a male donor in good health and CMV-seronegative. Sequenced sample: PBMCs. The chain employs TRBV7-2 and TRBJ2-1, with D perhaps matching TRBD2 (6 bases). The CDR3 region has the DNA TGTGCCAGCAGCATTAGACTAGGTTACAATGAGCAGTTCTTC. It yields the protein CASSIRLGYNEQFF.